This TCR beta chain was identified in a study of cytomegalovirus exposure and HLA in healthy donors (dated by TCRdb to about 2017). Regarding the research as a whole: According to a later analysis, one platform produced both the roughly 120 validation repertoires and the approximately 660 repertoires of the first cohort. The study was designed to test whether signatures of past pathogen exposure could be identified by cataloging public T cell receptors. A separate validation cohort of about 110 different subjects was used in addition to the roughly 670-subject first cohort. To predict cytomegalovirus infection status, the study combined high-throughput TCR immunosequencing, statistical association of individual TCRs with disease status, and machine learning.

Remarks on this clone: The antigen this receptor binds is unknown. No much larger clone exists at a distance of one base, and base qualities are not known.

The library was produced with the immunoSEQ multiplex PCR assay. As for how the authors treated the data: To diagnose cytomegalovirus status from the catalog of TCR beta chain sequences, a statistical classification framework was built. What TCRdb holds here is the immuneACCESS table cut down to in-frame rearrangements. Part of the clones is not present; checked against another copy, under half of the missing clones reflect an unresolved V gene, and the others are unexplained. V, J and clone size derive from that table, while D and trimming were established from the DNA sequence. The sample table shows fewer than 350,000 clones, and approximately 90% are seen once. Roughly 1% of the sample belongs to the ten largest clones. Separate from the approximately 700-subject first cohort, the validation cohort of more than 90 subjects was the group to which the donors belonged. From cysteine to phenylalanine, the CDR3 is 18 amino acids long. CDR3 DNA is the only sequence kept; it has 54 bases, read in frame from the first base. V trim: 3 bases; J trim: 7 bases; unmatched bases: 15. For CDR1 and CDR2, the germline V gene lists ENHRY and SYGVKD.

On the study overall, not on this receptor specifically: In the study, approximately 160 TCR beta chains were listed as associated with cytomegalovirus. Three of the identified cytomegalovirus-associated TCR beta chains were confirmed in vitro to be specific for cytomegalovirus antigens. In a later analysis, TCRs clustered in the first cohort were found to also tend to co-occur in the 120 or so validation repertoires, with about 93% of cluster scores above 0. All 120 or so repertoires were used to score co-occurrence in the validation cohort in a later analysis, because that analysis had no HLA typing for the cohort. In both the original and validation cohorts, the classifier was reported to diagnose cytomegalovirus status with high specificity and sensitivity. The authors suggested that the approach could potentially be generalized to other disease states and immunological phenotypes. While some public TCRs were present in many individuals, most TCR sequences turned up only very rarely across donors.

The rearranged chain carries TRBV10-3 and TRBJ2-1; the central 10 bases match TRBD1. Material for sequencing was PBMCs. This TCR was sampled from a woman younger than 35 in good health and CMV-seronegative. The nucleotide sequence is given as TGTGCCATCAGTGATACCCGTGGCCCGGGACAGGGGTGGAATGAGCAGTTCTTC. This codes for CAISDTRGPGQGWNEQFF.